A selection of T cell receptor beta chains follows, all from one sample in a study of post-analysis software for immune sequencing data. Each CDR3 protein is one row after TCRdb ran MiXCR on the PCR reads. This sample has about 430,000 distinct CDR3 sequences, with approximately 39% found just once. The sample taken for sequencing was blood. The receptors were sampled from a girl aged 2 to 10 with multiple sclerosis. The CDR3 runs from the conserved cysteine through the conserved F or W. A D gene is named only where the DNA matches it firmly. Only some rows state a clone size, as once, few, many or a class for expanded clones.

j_call	v_call	d_call	clone_size	cdr3_nt	cdr3_aa
TRBJ2-3	TRBV20-1	TRBD2	.	TGCAGTGCAACCAGCGGGAGTGATACGCAGTATTTT	CSATSGSDTQYF
TRBJ1-5	TRBV5-1	.	few	TGCGCCAGCAGCTTCGTCCAGGGGTGGCCCCAGCATTTT	CASSFVQGWPQHF
TRBJ2-7	TRBV5-1	.	.	TGCGCCAGCAGCCCCCGCAACAGCCACTTGGGCGAGCAGTACTTC	CASSPRNSHLGEQYF
TRBJ1-5	TRBV28	.	many	TGTGCCAGCAGTTACCATTGGGGGCCCCAGCATTTT	CASSYHWGPQHF
TRBJ1-2	TRBV4-2	.	few	TGTGCCAGCAGCCAAGTCTCGGACAGTGGCTACACCTTC	CASSQVSDSGYTF
TRBJ1-5	TRBV6-5	.	few	TGTGCCAGCAGTTACCAGCACAATCAGCCCCAGCATTTT	CASSYQHNQPQHF
TRBJ2-3	TRBV7-2	.	.	TGTGCCAGCAGCTTGGCCGGGGGAGTAGGAGATACGCAGTATTTT	CASSLAGGVGDTQYF
TRBJ2-5	TRBV5-1	.	.	TGCGCCAGCAGCTTCGGGAATGTGGTCCAAGAGACCCAGTACTTC	CASSFGNVVQETQYF
TRBJ2-3	TRBV12-3/TRBV12-4	.	.	TGTGCCAGCAGGCGCCCTGGTGGGCCAGATACGCAGTATTTT	CASRRPGGPDTQYF
TRBJ1-1	TRBV29-1	.	once	TGCAGCGTTGAAGTCGCTTCGAGAGGGACTGAAGCTTTCTTT	CSVEVASRGTEAFF
TRBJ2-3	TRBV5-1	.	few	TGCGCCAGCAGCTCTGTACTCACAGATACGCAGTATTTT	CASSSVLTDTQYF
TRBJ1-1	TRBV21-1	.	.	TGTGCCAGCAGCAAGTCCCGCTTAAGGACTGAAGCTTTCTTT	CASSKSRLRTEAFF
TRBJ1-2	TRBV7-3	.	few	TGTGCCAGCAGCCCCTTGGAGGGCTATGGCTACACCTTC	CASSPLEGYGYTF
TRBJ1-2	TRBV28	TRBD1	few	TGTGCCAGCAGTCACACGGCGGGGGGGACAGGCGGCTACACCTTC	CASSHTAGGTGGYTF
TRBJ1-4	TRBV20-1	.	once	TGCAGTGCTAGAGGGGGGAGCCCTAATGAAAAACGGTTTTTT	CSARGGSPNEKRFF
TRBJ2-7	TRBV7-2	TRBD2	.	TGTGCCAGCAGCCCCTATAGCGGGAGAGCATCCGAGCAGTACTTC	CASSPYSGRASEQYF
TRBJ2-7	TRBV18	.	.	TGTGCCAGCTCCTTTACTCCCAGGAGCTCCTACGAGCAGTACTTC	CASSFTPRSSYEQYF
TRBJ2-4	TRBV20-1	.	.	TGCAGTGCTAGTAGAGGGAACAGGGTGGGCAACATTCAGTACTTC	CSASRGNRVGNIQYF
TRBJ2-7	TRBV29-1	.	.	TGCAGCGTTTCGGTCAGCTCCTACGAGCAGTACTTC	CSVSVSSYEQYF
TRBJ2-7	TRBV29-1	.	few	TGCAGCGTCACATACACAGGGTCCTACGAGCAGTACTTC	CSVTYTGSYEQYF
TRBJ1-2	TRBV7-2	.	.	TGTGCCAGCAGCTTAAGCAGGGTGCGCGGCTACACCTTC	CASSLSRVRGYTF
TRBJ2-1	TRBV5-1	TRBD2	few	TGCGCCAGCAGCCGGGAGGGTACGGGTGAGCAGTTCTTC	CASSREGTGEQFF
TRBJ2-1	TRBV7-2	.	.	TGTGCCAGCAGCTGGGAAGCGTTTTTTGAGCAGTTCTTC	CASSWEAFFEQFF
TRBJ1-5	TRBV27	.	few	TGTGCCAGCAAACGCTCGGGGACACCTAATCAGCCCCAGCATTTT	CASKRSGTPNQPQHF
TRBJ2-5	TRBV5-1	TRBD2	few	TGCGCCAGCAGCTTGGTACTAGCGGAGACCCAGTACTTC	CASSLVLAETQYF
TRBJ2-7	TRBV3-1	.	.	TGTGCCAGCAGCCGGACGGAGAGGGAGCAGTACTTC	CASSRTEREQYF
TRBJ2-3	TRBV12-3/TRBV12-4	.	few	TGTGCCAGCAGTTTAAGCTGGCTAGCGTCGCAGTATTTT	CASSLSWLASQYF
TRBJ2-3	TRBV12-3/TRBV12-4	TRBD1	many	TGTGCCAGCACTCGGCAGGGGGTAGCAGATACGCAGTATTTT	CASTRQGVADTQYF
TRBJ2-7	TRBV11-2	.	few	TGTGCCAGCAGCTTAATGGGGACACCATCCTACGAGCAGTACTTC	CASSLMGTPSYEQYF
TRBJ2-1	TRBV5-1	.	.	TGCGCCAGCAGCTTGAGGGTGGGAACAGGGCTTCAGCAGTTCTTC	CASSLRVGTGLQQFF
TRBJ2-7	TRBV14	.	.	TGTGCCAGCAGCCGGATTCCGGGGCACGAGCAGTACTTC	CASSRIPGHEQYF